This passage covers 30 T cell receptor beta chains from one sample sequenced in a study of blood T cell repertoires in COVID-19. Method: immunoSEQ multiplex PCR; TCRdb's copy keeps in-frame clones and lacks some. The table has about 52,000 clones, about four fifths seen once. The sequencing sample was made of peripheral blood. The receptors come from a man aged 65 to 85 with active COVID-19.

The chain employs TRBV20-1 and TRBJ2-1; TRBD1 might be the D (5 bases). CDR3 size: 13 residues. V was shortened by 3 bases and J by 10 bases, with 16 bases between the two germline ends. Germline CDR1 DFQATT, CDR2 SNEGSKA (reference sequence). Here the CDR3 reads CSASRAAGYEQFF. As DNA, the CDR3 is TGCAGTGCTAGTCGCGCTGCAGGGTACGAGCAGTTCTTC.

The chain has TRBV6-5 and TRBJ1-1; a weak D match, TRBD1 (5 bases). Germline V gene lookup returns CDR1 MNHEY and CDR2 SVGAGI. Trimming removed 4 bases at V and 2 bases at J, with 11 bases between. The CDR3 covers 14 residues. The CDR3 DNA reads TGTGCCAGCAGTTTGACAGTCGTAAACACTGAAGCTTTCTTT. It encodes CASSLTVVNTEAFF.

This clone was seen more than once but under ten times. V gene TRBV19 combines with J gene TRBJ1-1; 8 positions agree with TRBD1. Germline CDR1 and CDR2: LNHDA and SQIVND (reference sequence). With V trimmed by 6 bases and J by 0 bases, 9 bases remained unmatched. This CDR3 is 16 amino acids long. The CDR3 loop is CASRSRTGQMNTEAFF. The CDR3 nucleotides read TGTGCCAGTAGATCCCGGACAGGGCAAATGAACACTGAAGCTTTCTTT.

The chain is built from TRBV5-6 and TRBJ2-3; 10 nucleotides align to TRBD2. Germline trimming cut 0 bases from V and 4 bases from J; bases unmatched to any gene: 5. Per germline, CDR1 SGHDT and CDR2 YYEEEE. The CDR3 sequence is 16 residues long. CDR3 DNA sequence: TGTGCCAGCAGCTTGGAGATTAGCGGGGGGTCAGATACGCAGTATTTT. Amino acid sequence: CASSLEISGGSDTQYF.

The chain is built from TRBV9 and TRBJ2-2; TRBD2 is a possible D gene (6 bases). Germline V CDR1 and CDR2: SGDLS, YYNGEE. Trimming took 2 bases from V and 0 from J, leaving 11 bases between them. The CDR3 extends over 16 amino acids. The CDR3 region has the DNA TGTGCCAGCAGCGTCAACTTAGCGGCGAACACCGGGGAGCTGTTTTTT. It yields the protein CASSVNLAANTGELFF. The entire variable domain, with the rest obtained from reference TRBV9 and TRBJ2-2, is as follows: DSGVTQTPKHLITATGQRVTLRCSPRSGDLSVYWYQQSLDQGLQFLIQYYNGEERAKGNILERFSAQQFPDLHSELNLSSLELGDSALYFCASSVNLAANTGELFFGEGSRLTVL.

The J gene is TRBJ2-1, the V gene TRBV11-2, with D perhaps matching TRBD2 (6 bases). CDR3 length equals 13 residues. Trimming pared 5 bases from V and 9 bases from J, leaving 14 bases between. Germline lookup yields CDR1 SGHAT and CDR2 FQNNGV. CDR3 nucleotide sequence: TGTGCCAGCAGCCTGACGGGGGATCGTGAGCAGTTCTTC. Translation: CASSLTGDREQFF.

CDR3 nucleotides: TGTGCCAGCAGCTTGGTCGGGGGAAACGGCTACACCTTC. Amino acids: CASSLVGGNGYTF. J is TRBJ1-2 and V is TRBV5-4, with D maybe TRBD1 (5 bases). Between the trimmed V and J ends, which lost 0 bases and 8 bases, there was a span of 11 bases. Per the germline V gene, CDR1 is SGHNT and CDR2 is YYREEE (reference sequence). The CDR3 totals 13 residues.

For the CDR3, the DNA is TGTGCCAGCAGCCAACAGGGATCGCGCACTGAAGCTTTCTTT. Its translation is CASSQQGSRTEAFF. The chain is built from TRBV3-1 (or the pseudogene TRBV3-2) and TRBJ1-1, with D perhaps matching TRBD1 (5 bases). This CDR3 has 14 residues. Per the germline V gene, CDR1 is LGHDT and CDR2 is YNNKEL (reference sequence). The V gene lost 2 bases and the J gene lost 4 bases, with 11 bases spanning the gap.

This clone was observed a handful of times. V usage is TRBV4-1 and J usage is TRBJ2-1, with 7 bases matching TRBD1. Germline-derived CDR1 and CDR2 are MGHRA and YSYEKL. The ends lost 2 bases at V and 3 bases at J; junction bases unmatched: 4. The CDR3 extends over 15 amino acids. The DNA for the CDR3 is TGCGCCAGCAGCCAAAGGGACAGTAGCTACAATGAGCAGTTCTTC. Amino acids: CASSQRDSSYNEQFF.

Only one count was recorded for this clone. The chain is built from TRBV6-1 and TRBJ2-7; 9 nucleotides align to TRBD2. The ends lost 0 bases at V and 2 bases at J; junction bases unmatched: 2. Looked up from germline, CDR1 is MNHNS and CDR2 is SASEGT. The CDR3 runs to 15 residues. CDR3 protein: CASSEAPSGAYEQYF. DNA of the CDR3: TGTGCCAGCAGTGAAGCCCCTAGCGGGGCCTACGAGCAGTACTTC.

The chain is built from TRBV7-2 and TRBJ2-5; D possibly corresponds to TRBD2 (6 bases). V lost 1 base and J lost 2, with 11 bases in between. The germline V gene encodes CDR1 SGHTA and CDR2 FQGNSA. The CDR3 has 15 residues. The CDR3 DNA reads TGTGCCAGCAGCTTAGTAGTGGGGACTCAAGAGACCCAGTACTTC. Its protein is CASSLVVGTQETQYF.

The chain employs TRBV5-6 and TRBJ1-2, with D perhaps matching TRBD1 (6 bases). The CDR3 has 14 residues. Trimming stripped 4 bases from V and 0 bases from J, with 10 bases between. Germline lookup yields CDR1 SGHDT and CDR2 YYEEEE. CDR3 nucleotides: TGTGCCAGCAGCCCCGGACAGACTAACTATGGCTACACCTTC. It encodes CASSPGQTNYGYTF.

The genes are TRBV6-6 and TRBJ2-2; D is perhaps TRBD1 (6 bases). The V end lost 5 bases, the J end lost 7 bases, and 17 bases lay between the germline ends. CDR1 is MNHNY, CDR2 SVGAGI, per germline (reference sequence). The length of the CDR3 is 15 residues. Here the CDR3 reads CASSINGGRGGELFF. As DNA, the CDR3 is TGTGCCAGCAGTATAAATGGGGGCAGGGGCGGGGAGCTGTTTTTT.

This chain links TRBV7-2 with TRBJ2-2; TRBD2 matches at 8 bases. The CDR3 covers 19 residues. The V gene's germline CDR1 is SGHTA and CDR2 FQGNSA. The V and J ends lost 3 bases and 8 bases, in that order; junction bases with no gene match: 20. CDR3 in amino acids: CASSFHPPSGGRGGGELFF. The CDR3, as DNA: TGTGCCAGCAGCTTCCACCCCCCCAGCGGGGGCCGCGGGGGTGGGGAGCTGTTTTTT.

The chain couples TRBV7-3 to TRBJ1-2; 7 bases align to TRBD1. The CDR3 loop spans 14 amino acids. The germline gives CDR1 SGHTA, CDR2 FQGTGA. V was pared by 5 bases and J by 4 bases, with 7 bases of the junction left unmatched. Here the CDR3 DNA reads TGTGCCAGCAGCCCCGACAGGGTTGGCTATGGCTACACCTTC. Its translation is CASSPDRVGYGYTF.

The V gene is TRBV5-1, the J gene TRBJ2-5; the D is unclear. The V end was cut by 4 bases, the J end by 5 bases, with 6 bases between. Germline-derived CDR1 and CDR2 are SGHRS and YFSETQ. CDR3 length equals 11 residues. The chain's CDR3 is CASSTEETQYF. CDR3 in DNA: TGCGCCAGCAGCACAGAGGAGACCCAGTACTTC.

The chain links TRBV9 to TRBJ1-4; no clear D gene. CDR3 length equals 15 residues. Deletions cut 0 bases from V and 7 bases from J, with 13 bases between. CDR1 is SGDLS, CDR2 YYNGEE, per germline. This CDR3 reads CASSVGSLSGEKLFF. Here the CDR3 DNA reads TGTGCCAGCAGCGTAGGGTCACTGAGCGGTGAAAAACTGTTTTTT.

The table lists this clone with a few counts. Given the absence of the conserved phenylalanine or tryptophan at the CDR3 end, a read error is likely. Because the CDR3's place on the DNA is in doubt, the DNA is left out and the CDR3 is given as listed by TCRdb. V gene TRBV7-9 combines with J gene TRBJ1-1; no check of the table's D call, TRBD1, against the DNA was made. The CDR3 is 12 amino acids long, termini counted. Germline CDR1 is SEHNR and CDR2 is FQNEAQ (reference sequence). The CDR3 here is CASSLALKDTNV.

This clone was picked up a small number of times. The chain couples TRBV20-1 to TRBJ1-5; TRBD1 matches at 7 bases. Germline V lookup: CDR1 DFQATT, CDR2 SNEGSKA (reference sequence). CDR3 length: 11 amino acids. The trim removed 4 bases at V and 15 bases at J, leaving 9 bases unmatched. Written as DNA, the CDR3 is TGCAGTGCTAAGGATGGGGCAGGGGGGCATTTT. It codes for CSAKDGAGGHF.

The sample holds one count of this clone. CDR3 DNA sequence: TGTGCCAGCAGCCTAGGGACGGGAAGCCATGAGCAGTTCTTC. Translation: CASSLGTGSHEQFF. The chain carries TRBV11-2 and TRBJ2-1; D may correspond to TRBD1 or TRBD2 (5 bases each). V was pared by 5 bases and J by 8 bases, with 16 bases between. This CDR3 has 14 residues. Germline CDR1 SGHAT, CDR2 FQNNGV.

V is TRBV7-8 and J is TRBJ1-2; D possibly corresponds to TRBD1 (5 bases). CDR3 length equals 13 residues. Trimming took off 5 bases at V and 4 bases at J, with 11 bases between the two ends. The germline V gene encodes CDR1 SGHVS and CDR2 FQNEAQ. The CDR3, as DNA: TGTGCCAGCAGCCGTGGGCAGGGCTATGGCTACACCTTC. It codes for CASSRGQGYGYTF. The full variable domain, its missing parts supplied by reference TRBV7-8 and TRBJ1-2, is GAGVSQSPRYKVAKRGQDVALRCDPISGHVSLFWYQQALGQGPEFLTYFQNEAQLDKSGLPSDRFFAERPEGSVSTLKIQRTQQEDSAVYLCASSRGQGYGYTFGSGTRLTVV.

Here the CDR3 DNA reads TGTGCCACCAGCAGAATTGGTCCCGCGGGGGATGGAAATACGCAGTATTTT. It codes for CATSRIGPAGDGNTQYF. V gene TRBV15 combines with J gene TRBJ2-3; TRBD2 matches 7 bases. The trim removed 2 bases at V and 7 bases at J, leaving 15 bases unmatched. This CDR3 spans 17 amino acids. Per the germline V gene, CDR1 is LNHNV and CDR2 is YYDKDF (reference sequence).

This clone was detected only a few times. The chain employs TRBV28 and TRBJ1-3; tentative D call: TRBD1 (5 bases). V lost 0 bases to trimming and J lost 1 base, with 13 bases between them. This CDR3 spans 17 amino acids. Germline V CDR1 and CDR2: MDHEN, SYDVKM. CDR3 DNA: TGTGCCAGCAGTTTATGGGCGGGGACTGGTTCTGGAAACACCATATATTTT. Protein sequence: CASSLWAGTGSGNTIYF.

This chain links TRBV20-1 with TRBJ2-3, with TRBD2 matching over 12 bases. The junction had 9 bases not matched to a gene; V was cut back by 3 bases and J by 11 bases. The CDR3 loop spans 14 amino acids. Germline-derived CDR1 and CDR2 are DFQATT and SNEGSKA (reference sequence). CDR3 sequence (DNA): TGCAGTGCTAGTCTGACTAGCGGGGGTAGGGAGCAGTATTTT. It codes for CSASLTSGGREQYF.

This chain connects TRBV19 to TRBJ2-3, with TRBD1 matching 10 bases. The CDR3 has 15 amino acids. Germline V gene lookup returns CDR1 LNHDA and CDR2 SQIVND (reference sequence). J was trimmed by 4 bases and V by 5 bases; bases with no gene match: 6. CDR3 coding DNA: TGTGCCAGTAGTGAGGGGACAGGGGTGGCAGATACGCAGTATTTT. This codes for CASSEGTGVADTQYF. The variable domain in full, with the rest retrieved from reference TRBV19 and TRBJ2-3, is DGGITQSPKYLFRKEGQNVTLSCEQNLNHDAMYWYRQDPGQGLRLIYYSQIVNDFQKGDIAEGYSVSREKKESFPLTVTSAQKNPTAFYLCASSEGTGVADTQYFGPGTRLTVL.

A few counts support this clone. The chain carries TRBV19 and TRBJ1-5; 9 nucleotides match TRBD1. Germline lookup yields CDR1 LNHDA and CDR2 SQIVND (reference sequence). CDR3 length equals 14 residues. V was pared by 6 bases and J by 1 base, with 1 base of the junction left unmatched. The CDR3 DNA reads TGTGCCAGTAGGACAGGGGGGAGCAATCAGCCCCAGCATTTT. Its protein is CASRTGGSNQPQHF.

The chain is built from TRBV27 and TRBJ2-7; TRBD2 is a possible D gene (5 bases). The germline V gene has CDR1 MNHEY and CDR2 SMNVEV (reference sequence). Trimming pared 5 bases from V and 2 bases from J, leaving 16 bases between. There are 15 residues in the CDR3. The CDR3 coding sequence is TGTGCCAGCAGTGTAGGCGGGTCGGCCACCTACGAGCAGTACTTC. Translation gives CASSVGGSATYEQYF.

This clone was picked up a small number of times. This chain connects TRBV9 to TRBJ2-3; D possibly corresponds to TRBD2 (5 bases). Germline V gene lookup returns CDR1 SGDLS and CDR2 YYNGEE. Trimming shortened V by 0 bases and J by 0 bases, and 11 bases separated the two germline ends. The CDR3 runs 16 residues. CDR3 nucleotide sequence: TGTGCCAGCAGCGTAGCGGGATTGACTAGCACAGATACGCAGTATTTT. Protein sequence: CASSVAGLTSTDTQYF.

This chain links TRBV9 with TRBJ2-3; 9 bases map to TRBD1. Losses at the gene ends were 3 bases for V and 4 bases for J; bases not matched to a gene: 9. CDR3 length equals 16 residues. The germline V gene encodes CDR1 SGDLS and CDR2 YYNGEE. The CDR3: CASSARTGAVADTQYF. Here the CDR3 DNA reads TGTGCCAGCAGCGCCCGGACAGGGGCTGTCGCAGATACGCAGTATTTT.

The V call is TRBV11-2, the J call TRBJ2-1; D possibly corresponds to TRBD1 (5 bases). The germline CDR1 and CDR2 sequences are SGHAT and FQNNGV. The CDR3 length is 13 residues. The V and J ends lost 4 bases and 3 bases respectively, with 7 bases between them. CDR3 sequence reads: CASSSTVYNEQFF. CDR3 in DNA: TGTGCCAGCAGCTCGACAGTCTACAATGAGCAGTTCTTC.